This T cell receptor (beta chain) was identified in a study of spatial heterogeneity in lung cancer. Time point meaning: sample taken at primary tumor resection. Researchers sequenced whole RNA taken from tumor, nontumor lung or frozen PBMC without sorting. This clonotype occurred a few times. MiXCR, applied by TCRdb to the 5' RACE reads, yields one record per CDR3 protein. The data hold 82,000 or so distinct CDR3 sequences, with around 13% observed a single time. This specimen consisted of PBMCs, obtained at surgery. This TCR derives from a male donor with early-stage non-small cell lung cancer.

In DNA form, the CDR3 reads TGTGCCAGCTCACCGAAACAGGGGATTTCAGATACGCAGTATTTT. It codes for CASSPKQGISDTQYF. The chain combines TRBV18 with TRBJ2-3; 7 bases are a match to TRBD1. The V gene's germline CDR1 is KGHSH and CDR2 LQKENI. V lost 3 bases to trimming and J lost 4 bases; unmatched junction nucleotides: 7. The CDR3 is 15 residues long.